Below, 2 T cell receptor beta chains from the same sample are listed, as sequenced in a study of identical twins. MiXCR, run by TCRdb on the 5' RACE reads, gives a single entry per CDR3 protein. This sample has about 340,000 distinct CDR3 sequences, with 7% to 9.5% found just once. Input material: naive T cells sorted from blood. These TCRs come from a woman aged 45 to 65 in good health.

This clonotype was counted only a few times. The J gene is TRBJ2-1, the V gene TRBV24-1, with a weak D call TRBD1 (5 bases). The CDR3 runs to 14 residues. Germline loops: CDR1 KGHDR, CDR2 SFDVKD. The V end lost 7 bases, the J end lost 5 bases, and 14 bases lay between the germline ends. This chain's CDR3 is CATRGDLANNEQFF. CDR3 nucleotides: TGTGCCACCAGAGGGGATTTAGCCAACAATGAGCAGTTCTTC.

V gene TRBV6-5 combines with J gene TRBJ1-1; TRBD1 is a possible D gene (5 bases). The CDR3 is made up of 16 amino acids. Between the trimmed V and J ends, which lost 0 bases and 1 base, there was a span of 12 bases. CDR1 and CDR2 (germline): MNHEY, SVGAGI. The CDR3 is CASSYSGRESNTEAFF. CDR3 nucleotide sequence: TGTGCCAGCAGTTACTCGGGGCGGGAGTCGAACACTGAAGCTTTCTTT.